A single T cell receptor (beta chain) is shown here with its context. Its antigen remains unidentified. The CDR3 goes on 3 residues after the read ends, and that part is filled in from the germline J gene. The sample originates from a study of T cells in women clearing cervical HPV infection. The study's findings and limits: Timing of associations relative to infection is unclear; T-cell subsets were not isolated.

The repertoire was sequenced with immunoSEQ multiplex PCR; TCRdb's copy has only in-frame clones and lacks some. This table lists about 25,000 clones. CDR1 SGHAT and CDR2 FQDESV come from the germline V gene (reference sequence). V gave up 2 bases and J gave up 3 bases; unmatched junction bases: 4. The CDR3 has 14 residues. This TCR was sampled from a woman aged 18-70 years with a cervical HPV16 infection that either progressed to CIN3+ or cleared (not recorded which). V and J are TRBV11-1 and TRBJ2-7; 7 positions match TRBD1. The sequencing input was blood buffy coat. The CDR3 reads CASSLQQGNYEQYF. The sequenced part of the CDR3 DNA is TGTGCCAGCAGCTTACAACAGGGGAACTACGAG. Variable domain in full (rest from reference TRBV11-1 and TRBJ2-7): EAEVAQSPRYKITEKSQAVAFWCDPISGHATLYWYRQILGQGPELLVQFQDESVVDDSQLPKDRFSAERLKGVDSTLKIQPAELGDSAMYLCASSLQQGNYEQYFGPGTRLTVT.